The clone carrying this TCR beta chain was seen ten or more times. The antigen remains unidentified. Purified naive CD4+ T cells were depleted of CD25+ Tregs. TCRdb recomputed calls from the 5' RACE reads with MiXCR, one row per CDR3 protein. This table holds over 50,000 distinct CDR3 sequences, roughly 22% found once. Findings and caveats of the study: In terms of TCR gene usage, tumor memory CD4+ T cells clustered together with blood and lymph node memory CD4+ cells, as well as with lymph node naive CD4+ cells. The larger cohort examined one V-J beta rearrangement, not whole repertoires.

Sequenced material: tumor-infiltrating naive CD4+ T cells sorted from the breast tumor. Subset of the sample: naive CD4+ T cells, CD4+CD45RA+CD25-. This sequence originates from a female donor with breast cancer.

CDR3 DNA: TGCGCCAGCAGCTTGGTTCCGAGCAATCAGCCCCAGCATTTT. Its protein product is CASSLVPSNQPQHF. This chain joins TRBV5-1 and TRBJ1-5, with D unresolved. This CDR3 is 14 amino acids long. CDR1 SGHRS and CDR2 YFSETQ come from the germline V gene. Between the trimmed V and J ends, which lost 0 bases and 1 base, there was a span of 5 bases.